What follows describes a single TCR beta chain. Its antigen is not identified. The record originates from a study of blood T cells in healthy people across ages. Notes on the study in general: Roughly linearly, TCR beta diversity per million T cells fell as age increased. Naive CD4+ cells and diversity were both higher in long-lived donors than in aged donors.

Combining a sample-barcoded 5' primer with a J-beta primer mix, a second PCR ran for 7 to 11 cycles. With 12 random nucleotides, a template-switch adaptor tagged each individual cDNA molecule. TCRdb called the 5' RACE reads again in MiXCR, with one record for every CDR3 protein. The sample consists of 650,000 to 950,000 distinct CDR3 sequences, 40% to 50% of them appearing once. This CDR3 region has 13 residues. The ends were cut back, 5 bases at V and 2 bases at J, with 9 bases in the middle. Germline V gene sequence: CDR1 LGHNA, CDR2 YSLEER. The sample taken for sequencing was blood. This clonotype was sampled from a man between 60 and 75 years old in good health. This chain connects TRBV4-3 to TRBJ1-2; D uncertain. CDR3 region: CASSERRNYGYTF. DNA for the CDR3: TGCGCCAGCAGCGAAAGGAGAAACTATGGCTACACCTTC.